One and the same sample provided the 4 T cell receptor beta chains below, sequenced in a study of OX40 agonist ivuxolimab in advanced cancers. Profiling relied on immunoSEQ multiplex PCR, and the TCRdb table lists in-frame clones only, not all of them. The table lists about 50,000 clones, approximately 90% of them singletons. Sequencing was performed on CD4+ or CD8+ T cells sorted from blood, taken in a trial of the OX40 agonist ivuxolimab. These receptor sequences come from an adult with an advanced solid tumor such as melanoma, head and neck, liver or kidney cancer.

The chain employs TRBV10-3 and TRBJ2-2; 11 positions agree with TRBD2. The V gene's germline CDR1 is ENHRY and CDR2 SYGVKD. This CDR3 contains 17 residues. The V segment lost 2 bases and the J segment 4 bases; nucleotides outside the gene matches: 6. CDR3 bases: TGTGCCATCAGTGAGCGCGGGACTAGCGGACCCACCGGGGAGCTGTTTTTT. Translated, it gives CAISERGTSGPTGELFF.

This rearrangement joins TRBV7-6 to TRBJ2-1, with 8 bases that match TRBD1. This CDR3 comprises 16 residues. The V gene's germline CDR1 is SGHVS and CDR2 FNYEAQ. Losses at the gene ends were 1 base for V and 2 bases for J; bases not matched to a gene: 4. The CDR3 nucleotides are TGTGCCAGCAGCTTAGGGAGGGACAGGACCTACAATGAGCAGTTCTTC. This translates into CASSLGRDRTYNEQFF.

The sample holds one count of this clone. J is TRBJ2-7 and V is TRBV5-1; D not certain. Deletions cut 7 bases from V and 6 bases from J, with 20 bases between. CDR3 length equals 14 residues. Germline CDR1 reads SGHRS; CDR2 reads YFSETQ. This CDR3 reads CASSLVPYAGEQYV. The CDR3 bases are TGCGCCAGCTCCCTAGTTCCCTACGCCGGCGAGCAGTACGTC.

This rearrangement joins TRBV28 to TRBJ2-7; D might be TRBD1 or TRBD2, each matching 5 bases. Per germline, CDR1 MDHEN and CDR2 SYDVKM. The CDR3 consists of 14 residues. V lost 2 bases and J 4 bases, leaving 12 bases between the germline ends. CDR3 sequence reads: CASSLRDGLYEQYV. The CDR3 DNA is TGTGCCAGCAGTTTAAGGGACGGGTTATACGAGCAGTACGTC.